Described below is a single TCR beta chain sequence and its context. Its specificity is not known. This sample stems from a study of T-cell reconstitution after alpha-beta-depleted transplantation in children. Findings and caveats of the study: The study traced high day-60 TCRbeta diversity in some patients to surviving recipient T cells and thymic progenitors.

Unique molecular identifiers were incorporated when the TCRbeta library was constructed. TCRdb fed the PCR reads into MiXCR, producing one record per CDR3 protein. The sample lists approximately 250,000 distinct CDR3 sequences, under 30% occurring once. V was clipped by 3 bases and J by 6 bases; unmatched bases: 4. The V gene's germline CDR1 is MDHEN and CDR2 SYDVKM. The CDR3 sequence is 15 residues long. The TCR sequence derives from a girl under 10 years old with Fanconi anemia, due to receive a stem cell transplant. The sequencing used PBMCs, collected before TCRalphabeta/CD19-depleted stem cell transplant. The chain uses TRBV28 and TRBJ2-1; 11 bases line up with TRBD2. CDR3: CASSFLAGGRNEQFF. CDR3 sequence (DNA): TGTGCCAGCAGTTTCCTAGCGGGAGGCCGCAATGAGCAGTTCTTC.